These 25 T cell receptor beta chains came from one sample sequenced in a study of T cells expressing NK-cell markers. Each CDR3 protein gets one entry in TCRdb, which reprocessed the 5' RACE reads and gives no DNA. This sample's clone table lists about 150,000 distinct CDR3 sequences. The specimen was blood T cells: a sorted CD56 or NKG2C T cell subset, CD4+ or CD8+ T cells, or bulk PBMC T cells (not recorded which). These TCRs come from a woman aged 45-60 years in good health.

The rearrangement joins TRBV3-1 to TRBJ2-5; with no DNA, the TCRdb D assignment of TRBD1 cannot be verified. Looked up from germline, CDR1 is LGHDT and CDR2 is YNNKEL (reference sequence). The CDR3 contains 15 residues. CDR3 region: CASRMTDRRQETQYF.

The chain is built from TRBV4-1 and TRBJ2-3; TCRdb's D call, TRBD1, is unchecked because there is no DNA. CDR3 length equals 16 residues. Germline V gene lookup returns CDR1 MGHRA and CDR2 YSYEKL. The chain's CDR3 is CASSQTLGERTDTQYF.

The V call is TRBV2, the J call TRBJ2-2. The CDR3 length is 15 residues. Germline V gene sequence: CDR1 SNHLY, CDR2 FYNNEI. CDR3 region: CASKKRESYTGELFF.

The chain uses TRBV12-5 and TRBJ1-5; TCRdb outputs TRBD1, but without DNA this stays unchecked. Germline CDR1 reads LGHNT; CDR2 reads FRNRAP. This CDR3 region has 14 residues. The chain's CDR3 is CASGLGSGDQPQHF. The entire variable domain, with the rest obtained from reference TRBV12-5 and TRBJ1-5, is as follows: DARVTQTPRHKVTEMGQEVTMRCQPILGHNTVFWYRQTMMQGLELLAYFRNRAPLDDSGMPKDRFSAEMPDATLATLKIQPSEPRDSAVYFCASGLGSGDQPQHFGDGTRLSIL.

The genes are TRBV7-9 and TRBJ2-7; the TCRdb D gene call, TRBD1, has no DNA to confirm it. The CDR3 is made up of 16 amino acids. The V gene's germline CDR1 is SEHNR and CDR2 FQNEAQ (reference sequence). CDR3 region: CASRDHPGQGAGEQYF.

The V call is TRBV29-1, the J call TRBJ2-2; the D call from TCRdb, TRBD1, cannot be confirmed without DNA. Per germline, CDR1 SQVTM and CDR2 ANQGSEA. The CDR3 is 15 residues long. The CDR3 sequence: CSVEDQRGVTGELFF.

This chain joins TRBV4-1 and TRBJ1-1; TCRdb outputs TRBD1, but without DNA this stays unchecked. The CDR3 sequence is 17 residues long. In germline, CDR1 is MGHRA, CDR2 YSYEKL. The CDR3 is CASSPLLSQGGNTEAFF.

The CDR3 sequence: CASSLDGQRDNTGELFF. The chain joins TRBV11-2 to TRBJ2-2; TCRdb designates TRBD2, a call that cannot be tested without DNA. The CDR3 is made up of 17 amino acids. Germline V gene data show CDR1 as SGHAT and CDR2 as FQNNGV.

This chain connects TRBV5-1 to TRBJ2-5; absent DNA, TCRdb's TRBD1 call cannot be checked. The CDR3 extends over 15 amino acids. CDR1 SGHRS and CDR2 YFSETQ come from the germline V gene. Here the CDR3 reads CASSSPIGTEETQYF. Using reference TRBV5-1 and TRBJ2-5 for the parts outside the CDR3, the full variable domain is KAGVTQTPRYLIKTRGQQVTLSCSPISGHRSVSWYQQTPGQGLQFLFEYFSETQRNKGNFPGRFSGRQFSNSRSEMNVSTLELGDSALYLCASSSPIGTEETQYFGPGTRLLVL.

The chain couples TRBV5-1 to TRBJ2-4; no DNA is available, so the TRBD1 call from TCRdb remains unchecked. Germline CDR1 reads SGHRS; CDR2 reads YFSETQ. The CDR3 runs 15 residues. This chain's CDR3 is CASSLAGPGDGIQYF.

The chain links TRBV11-2 to TRBJ1-1; the TRBD1 assignment by TCRdb is unverifiable without DNA. The CDR3 has 17 residues. Looked up from germline, CDR1 is SGHAT and CDR2 is FQNNGV. Here the CDR3 reads CASSLFPTGGWNTEAFF.

The chain uses TRBV4-1 and TRBJ2-3; TCRdb returns TRBD1, unconfirmable since there is no DNA. This CDR3 is 15 amino acids long. The germline gives CDR1 MGHRA, CDR2 YSYEKL. CDR3 sequence reads: CASSQVTGALDTQYF.

The rearrangement joins TRBV4-1 to TRBJ1-3; the D call from TCRdb, TRBD1, cannot be confirmed without DNA. The CDR3 is 16 amino acids. The germline V gene encodes CDR1 MGHRA and CDR2 YSYEKL. Here the CDR3 reads CASSHPVSGSGNTIYF.

The chain couples TRBV27 to TRBJ1-1; there is no DNA to check the TCRdb D call of TRBD1. This CDR3 contains 14 residues. In germline, CDR1 is MNHEY, CDR2 SMNVEV (reference sequence). CDR3 region: CASSLGRQHTEAFF.

V and J are TRBV24-1 and TRBJ2-3; TCRdb calls TRBD1, which cannot be checked without DNA. The CDR3 has 14 residues. CDR1 KGHDR and CDR2 SFDVKD come from the germline V gene. The CDR3 spells CATSPGTGFISQYF.

CDR3 loop: CSVESYTRTDTQYF. The chain is built from TRBV29-1 and TRBJ2-3. Looked up from germline, CDR1 is SQVTM and CDR2 is ANQGSEA. The CDR3 consists of 14 residues.

The J gene is TRBJ2-1, the V gene TRBV5-1; lacking DNA, the TRBD2 call made by TCRdb goes unchecked. CDR1 and CDR2 from the germline V gene are SGHRS and YFSETQ. The CDR3 is made up of 15 amino acids. The CDR3 reads CASSLAGGRGDEQFF.

V gene TRBV27 combines with J gene TRBJ1-5. Germline values: CDR1 MNHEY, CDR2 SMNVEV (reference sequence). The CDR3 contains 14 residues. CDR3 amino acids: CASSFSGSNQPQHF.

V usage is TRBV7-9 and J usage is TRBJ2-1; no DNA is available, so the TRBD2 call from TCRdb remains unchecked. Germline assignment: CDR1 SEHNR and CDR2 FQNEAQ (reference sequence). CDR3 length: 15 amino acids. CDR3 loop: CASSLAGTSGVKQFF. The variable domain in full, with the rest retrieved from reference TRBV7-9 and TRBJ2-1, is DTGVSQNPRHKITKRGQNVTFRCDPISEHNRLYWYRQTLGQGPEFLTYFQNEAQLEKSRLLSDRFSAERPKGSFSTLEIQRTEQGDSAMYLCASSLAGTSGVKQFFGPGTRLTVL.

The chain employs TRBV5-6 and TRBJ1-2; the D call of TRBD1 rests on TCRdb alone, since no DNA is present to check it. Germline values: CDR1 SGHDT, CDR2 YYEEEE. This CDR3 region has 13 residues. The CDR3 region is CASSQDRDFGYTF.

The rearrangement links TRBV27 to TRBJ2-3; TCRdb's D call, TRBD1, is unchecked because there is no DNA. The germline V gene encodes CDR1 MNHEY and CDR2 SMNVEV (reference sequence). The CDR3 extends over 16 amino acids. CDR3 sequence: CASSFIVTGGPDTQYF.

The CDR3 sequence: CASSQVSYSYNEQFF. This rearrangement joins TRBV4-1 to TRBJ2-1. The CDR3 contains 15 residues. Germline loops: CDR1 MGHRA, CDR2 YSYEKL.

The J gene is TRBJ2-5, the V gene TRBV27; lacking DNA, the TRBD2 call made by TCRdb goes unchecked. Germline values: CDR1 MNHEY, CDR2 SMNVEV (reference sequence). The CDR3 runs to 14 residues. CDR3 sequence reads: CASRPGRGWETQYF.

The chain has TRBV11-2 and TRBJ2-5; the D call from TCRdb, TRBD1, cannot be confirmed without DNA. The germline V gene encodes CDR1 SGHAT and CDR2 FQNNGV. The length of the CDR3 is 12 residues. This CDR3 reads CASSLEGGIQYF.

The chain combines TRBV7-2 with TRBJ2-3. CDR3 length: 13 residues. CDR1 is SGHTA, CDR2 FQGNSA, per germline. The chain's CDR3 is CASSPWVGNTQYF.